This entry describes one TCR beta chain. The CDR3 is made up of 17 amino acids. Germline CDR1 reads DFQATT; CDR2 reads SNEGSKA (reference sequence). The ends lost 1 base at V and 3 bases at J; junction bases unmatched: 14. The data belong to a study of T-cell reconstitution after alpha-beta-depleted transplantation in children. Molecular barcoding with unique molecular identifiers was used for the TCRbeta library. One entry per CDR3 protein results from TCRdb running MiXCR on the PCR reads. The sample records about 610,000 distinct CDR3 sequences, about 11% being singletons. V is TRBV20-1 and J is TRBJ2-7, with 8 bases matching TRBD2. Sequencing was performed on PBMCs from the stem cell graft donor, taken from the stem cell graft. This clonotype originated in a human donor who donated a stem cell graft to a child with acute myeloid leukemia. CDR3 protein: CSARVRPPTSAHYEQYF. CDR3 DNA sequence: TGCAGTGCTAGAGTCCGTCCGCCGACTAGCGCGCACTACGAGCAGTACTTC.